The T cell receptor beta chain described here comes from a study of cytomegalovirus exposure and HLA in healthy donors. CDR1 is SNHLY, CDR2 FYNNEI, per germline. V lost 3 bases and J lost 6; bases outside the gene matches: 15. The CDR3 runs 18 residues. The PCR was carried out with 60 Vbeta primers and 13 Jbeta primers. Profiling relied on immunoSEQ multiplex PCR, and the TCRdb table lists in-frame clones only, not all of them. In total, the table holds approximately 100,000 clones. The TCR was taken from a man aged 45-65 years in good health and CMV-seropositive. The sample consisted of PBMCs. The chain couples TRBV2 to TRBJ2-7; TRBD2 matches 12 bases. CDR3 in DNA: TGTGCCAGCAGTGATAGCGGAGGACTAGCGGGAATCGGGGGCGAGCAGTACGTC. This gives the protein CASSDSGGLAGIGGEQYV.